A single sample gave rise to the 27 T cell receptor beta chains below, sequenced in a study of chemoradiotherapy in HPV16-positive cancers. Assay: immunoSEQ multiplex PCR; the TCRdb copy retains only in-frame clones and omits some. The profile shows about 12,000 clones, about three quarters of them singletons. This material was obtained from a patient who underwent chemoradiotherapy. These receptors came from a human donor with HPV-associated anogenital cancer.

As regards this clone: Other DNA sequences in the sample encode the same CDR3. The CDR3 nucleotides read TGTGCCAGCAGTTCGTCGGACAGGGCTCTAAATCAGCCCCAGCATTTT. It yields the protein CASSSSDRALNQPQHF. V gene TRBV28 combines with J gene TRBJ1-5; TRBD1 agrees at 8 bases. The CDR3 runs 16 residues. The J segment lost 4 bases and the V segment lost 4 bases, leaving 9 bases of the junction unmatched. CDR1 MDHEN and CDR2 SYDVKM come from the germline V gene.

This rearrangement joins TRBV5-4 to TRBJ2-5; D is undetermined. CDR1 and CDR2 (germline): SGHNT, YYREEE (reference sequence). V gave up 0 bases and J gave up 2 bases, with 5 bases separating them. The CDR3 runs 13 residues. The CDR3 sequence: CASSLGLQETQYF. CDR3 nucleotide sequence: TGTGCCAGCAGCTTGGGACTTCAAGAGACCCAGTACTTC.

The rearrangement links TRBV2 to TRBJ2-7, with 7 bases aligning to TRBD2. Germline V gene sequence: CDR1 SNHLY, CDR2 FYNNEI. The CDR3 spans 14 residues. V shed 8 bases, J shed 2 bases, and the junction held 9 bases outside the gene matches. Here the CDR3 DNA reads TGTGCCAGCGGGGGGGGGTCGGGACCCTACGAGCAGTACTTC. Protein product: CASGGGSGPYEQYF.

The chain uses TRBV7-3 and TRBJ2-3; D is undetermined. The CDR3 has 14 residues. V was clipped by 5 bases and J by 4 bases, with 13 bases between them. Germline CDR1 is SGHTA and CDR2 is FQGTGA. The CDR3 region has the DNA TGTGCCAGCAGCCCCTCCCTGTACCCAGATACGCAGTATTTT. It is translated as CASSPSLYPDTQYF.

The chain couples TRBV7-3 to TRBJ2-1, with a possible D match to TRBD1 (5 bases). The germline gives CDR1 SGHTA, CDR2 FQGTGA. The CDR3 covers 15 residues. Trimming shortened V by 5 bases and J by 7 bases, and 18 bases separated the two germline ends. CDR3 sequence (DNA): TGTGCCAGCAGCAATCAAGGAAACCCAGGGAATGAGCAGTTCTTC. It codes for CASSNQGNPGNEQFF.

This chain joins TRBV7-2 and TRBJ2-3, with a weak D call TRBD2 (6 bases). V gave up 2 bases and J gave up 6 bases, with 15 bases separating them. The germline V gene has CDR1 SGHTA and CDR2 FQGNSA. This CDR3 spans 15 amino acids. The CDR3 DNA reads TGTGCCAGCAGCTTATTAGCGGTCCCCGGGGATACGCAGTATTTT. It translates to CASSLLAVPGDTQYF.

V gene TRBV2 combines with J gene TRBJ2-7; D is undetermined. Germline V gene lookup returns CDR1 SNHLY and CDR2 FYNNEI. V lost 1 base and J 1 base, leaving 11 bases between the germline ends. The CDR3 is 15 amino acids. CDR3 DNA: TGTGCCAGCAGTGAAGAGGGCCTAGTATCCTACGAGCAGTACTTC. Its protein is CASSEEGLVSYEQYF.

This sequence joins TRBV4-2 and TRBJ2-1, with 7 bases aligning to TRBD2. This CDR3 contains 15 residues. V lost 0 bases and J lost 7; bases outside the gene matches: 6. In germline, CDR1 is LGHNA, CDR2 YNFKEQ. CDR3 bases: TGTGCCAGCAGCCAAGATGGGGGGGGGTTTAATGAGCAGTTCTTC. Translating gives CASSQDGGGFNEQFF.

This clone was found a few times. The rearrangement joins TRBV2 to TRBJ1-1; no definite D call. Trimming cost V 2 bases and J 6 bases, with 4 bases left between them. Germline-derived CDR1 and CDR2 are SNHLY and FYNNEI. The CDR3 has 11 residues. The CDR3: CASSEKAEAFF. CDR3 sequence (DNA): TGTGCCAGCAGTGAAAAGGCTGAAGCTTTCTTT.

The chain links TRBV6-5 to TRBJ2-2, with D tentatively TRBD2 (5 bases). The CDR3 covers 14 residues. V was clipped by 6 bases and J by 4 bases, with 12 bases between them. Germline assignment: CDR1 MNHEY and CDR2 SVGAGI. CDR3 sequence reads: CASRSQRTTGELFF. CDR3 sequence (DNA): TGTGCCAGCAGGTCCCAGCGGACCACCGGGGAGCTGTTTTTT.

The chain is built from TRBV10-3 and TRBJ1-2; perhaps TRBD1 as D (5 bases). The CDR3 covers 14 residues. The V gene lost 7 bases and the J gene lost 8 bases, with 20 bases spanning the gap. Germline V CDR1 and CDR2: ENHRY, SYGVKD. The CDR3 is CAIKAAGSFYGYTF. Here the CDR3 DNA reads TGTGCCATCAAGGCTGCAGGGTCCTTTTACGGCTACACCTTC.

The chain uses TRBV29-1 and TRBJ1-5; D perhaps matches TRBD1 (6 bases). CDR1 and CDR2 (germline): SQVTM, ANQGSEA. The CDR3 has 13 amino acids. The V gene lost 3 bases and the J gene lost 3 bases, with 9 bases spanning the gap. Written as DNA, the CDR3 is TGCAGCGTTGATCAGGGGCTCAATCAGCCCCAGCATTTT. It specifies CSVDQGLNQPQHF.

The CDR3 here is CATSRDRSLNYGYTF. CDR3 coding DNA: TGTGCCACCAGCAGAGATCGCAGCCTTAACTATGGCTACACCTTC. This sequence joins TRBV15 and TRBJ1-2; D remains unclear. The germline CDR1 and CDR2 sequences are LNHNV and YYDKDF (reference sequence). The V end lost 0 bases, the J end lost 1 base, and 9 bases lay between the germline ends. This CDR3 comprises 15 residues.

V and J are TRBV30 and TRBJ1-2; no definite D call. This CDR3 region has 12 residues. Germline CDR1 and CDR2: GTSNPN and SVGIG (reference sequence). The V and J ends lost 0 bases and 8 bases respectively, with 10 bases between them. This CDR3 is CAWSVSGFGYTF. The CDR3 DNA reads TGTGCCTGGAGTGTCTCTGGATTCGGCTACACCTTC.

V and J are TRBV29-1 and TRBJ2-1; 10 bases are shared with TRBD1. CDR3 length equals 15 residues. Germline CDR1 reads SQVTM; CDR2 reads ANQGSEA. V dropped 3 bases and J dropped 6; count of bases not matched to a gene: 8. CDR3 residues: CSVDGWDRGGNEQFF. DNA of the CDR3: TGCAGCGTTGACGGGTGGGACAGGGGTGGCAATGAGCAGTTCTTC.

This clone was counted only a few times. The V gene is TRBV27, the J gene TRBJ2-7, with D possibly matching TRBD2 (6 bases). Germline V gives CDR1 MNHEY, CDR2 SMNVEV (reference sequence). V was shortened by 6 bases and J by 0 bases, with 12 bases between the two germline ends. This CDR3 contains 14 residues. Here the CDR3 reads CASSRGTSSYEQYF. CDR3 coding DNA: TGTGCCAGCAGCCGGGGGACCAGCTCCTACGAGCAGTACTTC.

Only a few counts were recorded for this clone. V and J are TRBV5-4 and TRBJ1-2, with D hard to call. V lost 4 bases and J lost 2, with 9 bases in between. The CDR3 contains 13 residues. Germline lookup yields CDR1 SGHNT and CDR2 YYREEE (reference sequence). Here the CDR3 reads CASSREQNYGYTF. The CDR3 region has the DNA TGTGCCAGCAGCAGAGAACAGAACTATGGCTACACCTTC.

A few counts support this clone. This chain connects TRBV7-8 to TRBJ2-1; D tentatively reads TRBD1 or TRBD2 (6 bases each). This CDR3 region has 17 residues. V was cut by 4 bases and J by 8 bases, with 24 bases left in between. Per the germline V gene, CDR1 is SGHVS and CDR2 is FQNEAQ. CDR3 amino acids: CASSSLGGRPIGDEQFF. In DNA, the CDR3 is TGTGCCAGCAGCTCCCTGGGGGGCCGGCCTATTGGCGATGAGCAGTTCTTC. Based on the CDR3 plus reference TRBV7-8 and TRBJ2-1, the full variable domain is GAGVSQSPRYKVAKRGQDVALRCDPISGHVSLFWYQQALGQGPEFLTYFQNEAQLDKSGLPSDRFFAERPEGSVSTLKIQRTQQEDSAVYLCASSSLGGRPIGDEQFFGPGTRLTVL.

The chain recombines TRBV27 with TRBJ1-1; D not resolved. Looked up from germline, CDR1 is MNHEY and CDR2 is SMNVEV (reference sequence). This CDR3 region has 16 residues. Trimming stripped 1 base from V and 0 bases from J, with 12 bases between. The CDR3 DNA is TGTGCCAGCAGTTTATACCCCAGCGCTATGAACACTGAAGCTTTCTTT. Translated, it gives CASSLYPSAMNTEAFF.

This clone was observed a single time. This chain joins TRBV4-1 and TRBJ1-5; 8 bases are shared with TRBD1. Germline values: CDR1 MGHRA, CDR2 YSYEKL. This CDR3 contains 15 residues. V shed 3 bases and J 3 bases; nucleotides not matched to a gene: 4. The DNA of the CDR3 is TGCGCCAGCAGCCAGTTCAGGGGGCCCAATCAGCCCCAGCATTTT. Translated: CASSQFRGPNQPQHF.

This clone was detected once. The CDR3 DNA is TGTGCCAGCACCCTTCAGGGGGCACAAGGTAATGAAAAACTGTTTTTT. Protein product: CASTLQGAQGNEKLFF. The gene calls are TRBV28 and TRBJ1-4; 8 bases match TRBD1. The trim removed 7 bases at V and 4 bases at J, leaving 11 bases unmatched. Germline loops: CDR1 MDHEN, CDR2 SYDVKM. This CDR3 region has 16 residues. Full variable domain (remainder filled in from reference TRBV28 and TRBJ1-4): DVKVTQSSRYLVKRTGEKVFLECVQDMDHENMFWYRQDPGLGLRLIYFSYDVKMKEKGDIPEGYSVSREKKERFSLILESASTNQTSMYLCASTLQGAQGNEKLFFGSGTQLSVL.

The chain is built from TRBV2 and TRBJ2-3, with D perhaps TRBD2 (6 bases). V was shortened by 0 bases and J by 5 bases, with 12 bases between the two germline ends. Germline V lookup: CDR1 SNHLY, CDR2 FYNNEI. There are 15 residues in the CDR3. CDR3 nucleotides: TGTGCCAGCAGTGAAGCTAGGGACTCCGTAGATACGCAGTATTTT. Amino acid sequence: CASSEARDSVDTQYF.

The count of this clone is one. The chain uses TRBV7-9 and TRBJ1-6; D uncertain. This CDR3 comprises 13 residues. CDR1 and CDR2 (germline): SEHNR, FQNEAQ (reference sequence). The V end was cut by 4 bases, the J end by 10 bases, with 11 bases between. For the CDR3, the DNA is TGTGCCAGCAGCTCCTCGACCGACTCACCCCTCCACTTT. It translates to CASSSSTDSPLHF. The whole variable domain, remainder taken from reference TRBV7-9 and TRBJ1-6, is DTGVSQNPRHKITKRGQNVTFRCDPISEHNRLYWYRQTLGQGPEFLTYFQNEAQLEKSRLLSDRFSAERPKGSFSTLEIQRTEQGDSAMYLCASSSSTDSPLHFGNGTRLTVT.

The CDR3 here is CASSPGRGLAYEQYF. CDR3 nucleotide sequence: TGTGCCAGCAGCCCCGGGAGGGGACTAGCGTACGAGCAGTACTTC. This chain links TRBV9 with TRBJ2-7, with TRBD2 matching over 10 bases. The CDR3 has 15 residues. V was clipped by 4 bases and J by 4 bases; unmatched bases: 8. Germline V gene lookup returns CDR1 SGDLS and CDR2 YYNGEE.

The CDR3 DNA follows: TGTGCCAGGGGAGCTCACGAGCAGTACTTC. Protein: CARGAHEQYF. V and J are TRBV7-3 and TRBJ2-7; a weak D match, TRBD2 (5 bases). The CDR3 has 10 residues. Germline CDR1 SGHTA, CDR2 FQGTGA. Trimming stripped 9 bases from V and 5 bases from J, with 8 bases between.

Only a few counts were recorded for this clone. The chain is built from TRBV30 and TRBJ1-3; D gene uncertain. Germline CDR1 GTSNPN, CDR2 SVGIG (reference sequence). CDR3 length: 10 residues. The V end was cut by 5 bases, the J end by 1 base, with 0 bases between. Here the CDR3 reads CAWSGNTIYF. The DNA for the CDR3 is TGTGCCTGGTCTGGAAACACCATATATTTT.

The rearrangement links TRBV21-1 to TRBJ2-3; no check of the table's D call, TRBD2, against the DNA was made. TRBV21-1 is an annotated pseudogene. There are 18 residues in the CDR3. CDR3 loop: CASSKWEGTSGTSDTQYF. The CDR3 region has the DNA TGTGCCAGCAGCAAATGGGAAGGGACTAGCGGGACTTCAGATACGCAGTATTTT.